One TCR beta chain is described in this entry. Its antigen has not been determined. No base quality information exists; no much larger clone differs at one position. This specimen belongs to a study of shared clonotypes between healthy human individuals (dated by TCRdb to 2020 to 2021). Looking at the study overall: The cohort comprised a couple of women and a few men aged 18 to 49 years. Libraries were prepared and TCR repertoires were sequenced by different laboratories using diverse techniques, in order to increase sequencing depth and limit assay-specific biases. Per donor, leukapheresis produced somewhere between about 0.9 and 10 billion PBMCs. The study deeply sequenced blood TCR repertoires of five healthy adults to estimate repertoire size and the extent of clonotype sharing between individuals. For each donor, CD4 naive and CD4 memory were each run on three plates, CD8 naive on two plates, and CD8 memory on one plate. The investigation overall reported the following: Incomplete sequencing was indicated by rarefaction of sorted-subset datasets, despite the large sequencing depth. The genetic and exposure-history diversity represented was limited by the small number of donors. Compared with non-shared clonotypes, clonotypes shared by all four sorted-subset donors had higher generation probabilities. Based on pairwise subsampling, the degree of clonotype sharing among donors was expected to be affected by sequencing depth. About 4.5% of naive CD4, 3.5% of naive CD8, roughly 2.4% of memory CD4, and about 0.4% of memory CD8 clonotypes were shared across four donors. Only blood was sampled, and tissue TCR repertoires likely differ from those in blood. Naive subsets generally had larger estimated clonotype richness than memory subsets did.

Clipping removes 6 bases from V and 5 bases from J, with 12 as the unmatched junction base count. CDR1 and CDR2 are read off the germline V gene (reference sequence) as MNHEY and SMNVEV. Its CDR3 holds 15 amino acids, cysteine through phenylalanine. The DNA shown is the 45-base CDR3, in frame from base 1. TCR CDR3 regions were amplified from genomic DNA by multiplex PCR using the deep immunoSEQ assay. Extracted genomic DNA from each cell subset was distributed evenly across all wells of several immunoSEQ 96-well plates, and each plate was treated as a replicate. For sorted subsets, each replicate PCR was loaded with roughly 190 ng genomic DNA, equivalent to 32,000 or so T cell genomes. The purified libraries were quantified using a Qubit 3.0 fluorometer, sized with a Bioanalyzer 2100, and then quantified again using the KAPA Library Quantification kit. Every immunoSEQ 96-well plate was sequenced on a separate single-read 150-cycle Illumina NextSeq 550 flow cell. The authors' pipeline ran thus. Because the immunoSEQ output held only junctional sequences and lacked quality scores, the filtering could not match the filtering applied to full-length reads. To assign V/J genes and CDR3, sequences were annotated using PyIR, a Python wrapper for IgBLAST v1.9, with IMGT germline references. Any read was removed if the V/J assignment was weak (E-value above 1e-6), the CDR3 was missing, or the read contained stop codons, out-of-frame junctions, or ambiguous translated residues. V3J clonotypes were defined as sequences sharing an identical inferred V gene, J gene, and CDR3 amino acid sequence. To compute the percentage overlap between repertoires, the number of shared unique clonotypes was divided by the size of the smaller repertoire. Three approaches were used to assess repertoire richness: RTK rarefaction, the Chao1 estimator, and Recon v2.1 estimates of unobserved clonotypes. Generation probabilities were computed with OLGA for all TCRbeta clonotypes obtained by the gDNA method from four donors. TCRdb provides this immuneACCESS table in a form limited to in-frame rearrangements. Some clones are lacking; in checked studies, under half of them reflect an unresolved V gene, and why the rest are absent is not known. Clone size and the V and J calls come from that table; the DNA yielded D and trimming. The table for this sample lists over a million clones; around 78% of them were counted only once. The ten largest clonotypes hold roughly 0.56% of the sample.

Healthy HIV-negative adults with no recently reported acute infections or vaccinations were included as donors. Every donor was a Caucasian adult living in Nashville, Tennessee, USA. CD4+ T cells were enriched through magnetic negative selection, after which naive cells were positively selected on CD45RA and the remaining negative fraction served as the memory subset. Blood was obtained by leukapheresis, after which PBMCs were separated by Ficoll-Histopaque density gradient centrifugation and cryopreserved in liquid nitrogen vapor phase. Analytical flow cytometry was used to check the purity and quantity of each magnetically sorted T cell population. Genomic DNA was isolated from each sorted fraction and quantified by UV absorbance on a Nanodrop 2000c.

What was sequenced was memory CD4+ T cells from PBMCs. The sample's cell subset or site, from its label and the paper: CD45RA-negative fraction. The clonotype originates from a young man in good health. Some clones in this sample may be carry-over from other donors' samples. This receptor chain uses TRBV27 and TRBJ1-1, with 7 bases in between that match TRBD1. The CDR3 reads CASRDTGAGGTEAFF. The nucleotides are TGTGCCAGCAGGGATACAGGGGCCGGTGGGACTGAAGCTTTCTTT.